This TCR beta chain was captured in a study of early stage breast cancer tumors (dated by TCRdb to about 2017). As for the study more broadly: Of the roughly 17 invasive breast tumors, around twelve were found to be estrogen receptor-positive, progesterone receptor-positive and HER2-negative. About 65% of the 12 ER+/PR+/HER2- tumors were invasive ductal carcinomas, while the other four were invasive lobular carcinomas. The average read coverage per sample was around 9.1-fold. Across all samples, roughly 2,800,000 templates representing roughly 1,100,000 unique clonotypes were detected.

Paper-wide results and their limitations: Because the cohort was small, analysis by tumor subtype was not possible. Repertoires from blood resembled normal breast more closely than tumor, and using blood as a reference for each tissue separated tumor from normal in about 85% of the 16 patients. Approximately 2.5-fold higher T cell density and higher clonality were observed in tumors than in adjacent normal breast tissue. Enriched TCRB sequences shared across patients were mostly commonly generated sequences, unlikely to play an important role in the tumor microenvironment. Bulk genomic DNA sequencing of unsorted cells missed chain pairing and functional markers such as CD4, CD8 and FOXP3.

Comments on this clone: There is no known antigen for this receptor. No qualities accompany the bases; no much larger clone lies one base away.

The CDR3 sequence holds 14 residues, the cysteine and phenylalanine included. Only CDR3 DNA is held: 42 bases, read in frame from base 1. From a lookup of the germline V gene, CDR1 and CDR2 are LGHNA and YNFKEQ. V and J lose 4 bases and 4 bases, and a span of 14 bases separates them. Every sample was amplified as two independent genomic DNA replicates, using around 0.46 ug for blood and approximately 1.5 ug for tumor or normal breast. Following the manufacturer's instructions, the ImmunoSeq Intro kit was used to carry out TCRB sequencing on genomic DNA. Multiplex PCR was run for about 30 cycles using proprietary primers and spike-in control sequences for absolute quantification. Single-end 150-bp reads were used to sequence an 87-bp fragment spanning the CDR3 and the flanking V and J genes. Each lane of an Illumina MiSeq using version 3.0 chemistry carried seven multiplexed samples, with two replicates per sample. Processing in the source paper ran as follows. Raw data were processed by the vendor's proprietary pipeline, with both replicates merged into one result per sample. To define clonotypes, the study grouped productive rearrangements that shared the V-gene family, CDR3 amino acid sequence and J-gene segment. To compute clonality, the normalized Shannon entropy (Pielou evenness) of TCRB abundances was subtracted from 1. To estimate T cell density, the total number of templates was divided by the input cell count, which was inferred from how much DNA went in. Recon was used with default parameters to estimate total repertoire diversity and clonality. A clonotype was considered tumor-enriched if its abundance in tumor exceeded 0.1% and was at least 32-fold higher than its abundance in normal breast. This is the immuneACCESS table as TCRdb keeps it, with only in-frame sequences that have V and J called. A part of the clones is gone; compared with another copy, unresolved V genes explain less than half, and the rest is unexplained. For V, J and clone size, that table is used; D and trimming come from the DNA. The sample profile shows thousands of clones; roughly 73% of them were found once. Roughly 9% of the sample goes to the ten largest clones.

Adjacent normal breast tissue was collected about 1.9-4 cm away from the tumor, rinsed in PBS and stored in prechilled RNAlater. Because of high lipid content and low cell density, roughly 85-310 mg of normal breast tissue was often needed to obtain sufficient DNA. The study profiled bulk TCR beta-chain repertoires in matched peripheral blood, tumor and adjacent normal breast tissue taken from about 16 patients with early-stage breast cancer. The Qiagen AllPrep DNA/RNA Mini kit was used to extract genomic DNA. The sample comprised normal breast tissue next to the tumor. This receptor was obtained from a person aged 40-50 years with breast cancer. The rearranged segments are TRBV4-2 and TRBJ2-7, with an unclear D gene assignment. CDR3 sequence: CASSPSLPDYEQYF. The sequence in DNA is TGTGCCAGCAGCCCCTCCCTCCCAGATTACGAGCAGTACTTC.